This TCR beta chain was documented in a study of cytotoxic CD8 clonotypes in ibrutinib-treated CLL (dated by TCRdb to 2020 to 2023). Looking at the study overall: The cohort had 11 to 12 relapsed/refractory and 15 treatment-naive patients; roughly 18 were IGHV unmutated. Partial responses were observed in roughly 24 patients and complete responses in 2; after a median follow-up of around 68 months, remission was maintained in approximately 14 patients and progression was observed in some twelve. Response samples were taken after a median of 12 months on treatment, ranging from roughly 6 to 36 months. On average, each sample yielded roughly 250,000 productive templates and 94,082 productive rearrangements. Of the 90 or so participants in the trial, 25 to 30 had longitudinal samples available. Cryopreserved peripheral blood mononuclear cells were collected before treatment, at response, and at either disease progression or sustained remission. Every remission and progressive disease sample was obtained while ibrutinib was still being received by the patients. Study-wide conclusions, independent of this receptor: Baseline clonality exceeded that of age-matched healthy donors and correlated strongly with circulating CD8+ T-cell counts. Lymph node repertoires were not examined, and the timing of sampling was not matched between patients in sustained remission and those whose disease progressed. Clonality rose at ibrutinib response, remained stable during sustained remission, and dropped back toward baseline at progression. Public clonotypes were rare and either contracted or stayed stable during treatment, and the rise in clonality at ibrutinib response reflected the expansion of private clonotypes.

The goal of deep resolution MiSeq sequencing was a depth between 1 in 1 million and 1 in 200,000 T cells, and coverage averaged 10x per clonotype. TCR beta libraries were generated with the immunoSEQ hsTCRB Kit. Regarding the original processing steps: Data were analyzed with ImmunoSEQ Data Assistant and ImmunoSEQ Analyzer, with V, D and J genes assigned per IMGT definitions. Clonality, with values ranging from 0 to 1, was calculated as one minus the normalized Shannon entropy of productive rearrangement frequencies. Public clonotype analysis was restricted to overrepresented clonotypes comprising at least 0.05% of each patient's repertoire. Some twelve repertoires from age-matched healthy donors, obtained from immuneACCESS, served as clonality controls. The table comes from immuneACCESS by way of TCRdb, which keeps in-frame sequences with V and J called. Part of the clones is missing from these tables; in studies checked, under half for an unresolved V gene and the rest for unknown reasons. That table furnishes V, J and clone size, whereas the DNA furnished D and trimming. The sample records 250,000 to 350,000 clones, around 76% of which are singletons. Roughly 6% of the sample rests with the top ten.

The sample's time point label, in plain terms: progressive disease on ibrutinib. For TCR beta library preparation, about 2 micrograms of genomic DNA were extracted from the cryopreserved PBMCs. Longitudinal blood samples from CLL patients receiving ibrutinib monotherapy were subjected to high-throughput TCR beta sequencing. The patients took part in an open-label, single-center phase 2 trial of ibrutinib monotherapy. Sequences SGHVS (CDR1) and FQNEAQ (CDR2) are obtained from the germline V gene. Ends trimmed: V by 5 bases, J by 15 bases; bases unmatched to a gene: 7. The CDR3 runs 11 residues from the cysteine to the phenylalanine. The kept DNA is CDR3 alone, 33 bases in frame from the first base. Many counts were recorded for this clone. Its cognate antigen has yet to be identified. No much larger clone exists at a distance of one base, and base qualities are not known.

The material sequenced was PBMCs, taken at disease progression, from a patient treated with ibrutinib. The receptor chain draws on TRBV7-8 and TRBJ2-1, with 7 bases in between that match TRBD2. The clonotype comes from a human donor with chronic lymphocytic leukemia. The CDR3 has the sequence CASSTGLESFF. The DNA reads TGTGCCAGCAGCACCGGACTAGAGTCGTTCTTC.